The entry below gives a single T cell receptor (beta chain) sequence along with its context. The target of this receptor is not known. No base qualities exist here, and no much larger clone lies one base off it. This entry is derived from a study of blood T cell repertoires in COVID-19 (TCRdb year 2020). For the wider study: Collaborator samples came from the United States, Italy and Spain and covered acute and convalescent phases of COVID-19. The prospective study material was composed of cDNA or gDNA derived from T cells, B-cell-depleted T cells, or PBMCs. Subjects who had been exposed to COVID-19, were actively infected with it, or had recovered from it provided the deeply sampled blood TCRbeta repertoires that made up the dataset. The repertoires were made available in a free public database intended to serve as a resource for research on the immune response to SARS-CoV-2. The samples were drawn from two sources: the first 160 participants of the ongoing ImmuneRACE study, and 1,254 subjects contributed by 6 global collaborators. A de-identified subject ID, COVID-19 status, age in years and sex were almost always included in the sample metadata. Where available, HLA class I and class II types were obtained from metadata supplied by the sample provider rather than from assay-based typing. Overall study outcomes, separate from this receptor: The quantity of clinical and demographic metadata differed by source and by participant and was supplied without curation.

Each collaborating institution followed its own protocols to collect whole blood in K2EDTA tubes. For TCRbeta analysis, collaborators shipped samples in one of three forms: frozen whole blood, isolated PBMCs, or DNA extracted from either of those sample types. From its cysteine to its phenylalanine, the CDR3 spans 16 amino acids. Only the CDR3 DNA stays, 48 bases, in frame from base 1. The germline V gene encodes CDR1 MNHEY and CDR2 SMNVEV (reference sequence). V is pared back by 7 bases and J by 4 bases, with 21 bases lying between the germline termini. The immunoSEQ Assay, a bias-controlled multiplex PCR, was used to amplify TCRbeta CDR3 regions from genomic DNA. In the authors' own workflow: The number of nucleated cells in each sample was estimated from the amplification of reference gene primers within the assay. To quantify the absolute abundance of each unique TCRbeta CDR3 rearrangement, sequence reads were collapsed and filtered. Productive Simpson clonality was computed per sample as the square root of Simpson's diversity index over productive rearrangements. Imported from immuneACCESS, the table was reduced by TCRdb to in-frame sequences with V and J called. These copies leave out some clones; in studies compared against another copy, an unresolved V gene accounts for under half, and the cause of the remainder is not known. The DNA gave D and trimming, while V, J and clone size come from that table. Across this sample there are fewer than 300,000 clones, with 82% seen only once. The ten largest clonotypes hold about 3% of the sample.

This receptor was obtained from a woman aged 18-29 years with acute or convalescent COVID-19. Sequences were obtained from peripheral blood. The rearrangement combines TRBV27 with TRBJ2-3, with TRBD1 as a weak D call on 5 bases. DNA sequence: TGTGCCAGCACTGTGAGTGGACACTTCGTTCCAGATACGCAGTATTTT. Translated, this is CASTVSGHFVPDTQYF.